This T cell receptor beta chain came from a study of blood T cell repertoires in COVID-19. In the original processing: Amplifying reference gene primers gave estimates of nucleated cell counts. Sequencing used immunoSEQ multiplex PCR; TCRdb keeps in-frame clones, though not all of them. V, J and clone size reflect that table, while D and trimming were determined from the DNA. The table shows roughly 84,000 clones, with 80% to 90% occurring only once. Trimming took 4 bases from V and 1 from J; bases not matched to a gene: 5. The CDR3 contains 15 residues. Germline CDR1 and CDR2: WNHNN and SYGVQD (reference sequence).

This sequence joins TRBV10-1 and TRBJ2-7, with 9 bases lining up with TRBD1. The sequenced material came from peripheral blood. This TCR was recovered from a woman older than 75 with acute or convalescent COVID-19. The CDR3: CASSGGQGRSYEQYF. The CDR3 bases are TGCGCCAGCAGTGGTGGACAGGGGAGATCCTACGAGCAGTACTTC.